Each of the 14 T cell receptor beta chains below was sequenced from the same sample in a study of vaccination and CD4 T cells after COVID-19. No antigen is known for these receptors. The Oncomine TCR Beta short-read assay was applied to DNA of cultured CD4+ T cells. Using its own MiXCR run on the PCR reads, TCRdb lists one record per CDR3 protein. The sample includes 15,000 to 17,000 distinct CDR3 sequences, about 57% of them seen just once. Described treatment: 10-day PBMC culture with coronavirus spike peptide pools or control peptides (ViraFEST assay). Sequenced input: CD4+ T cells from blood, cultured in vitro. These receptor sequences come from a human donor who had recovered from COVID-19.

The CDR3 spells CASSEGATDTQYF. In DNA form, the CDR3 reads TGTGCCAGCAGTGAGGGGGCCACAGATACGCAGTATTTT. The chain links TRBV27 to TRBJ2-3, with 7 nucleotides matching TRBD1. Per germline, CDR1 MNHEY and CDR2 SMNVEV (reference sequence). V gave up 5 bases and J gave up 2 bases; unmatched junction bases: 1. CDR3 length: 13 residues.

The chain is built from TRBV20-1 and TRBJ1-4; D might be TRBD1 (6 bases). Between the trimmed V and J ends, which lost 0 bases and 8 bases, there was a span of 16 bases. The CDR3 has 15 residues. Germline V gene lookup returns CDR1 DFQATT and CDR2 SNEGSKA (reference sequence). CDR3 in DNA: TGCAGTGCTAGAGAGCTAGACAGAGGGGGGGAAAAACTGTTTTTT. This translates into CSARELDRGGEKLFF.

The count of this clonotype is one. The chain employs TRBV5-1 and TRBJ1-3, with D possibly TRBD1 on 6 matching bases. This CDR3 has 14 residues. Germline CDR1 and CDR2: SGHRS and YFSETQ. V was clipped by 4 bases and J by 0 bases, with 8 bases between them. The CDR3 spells CASSQGSSGNTIYF. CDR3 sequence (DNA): TGCGCCAGCAGCCAGGGGTCCTCTGGAAACACCATATATTTT. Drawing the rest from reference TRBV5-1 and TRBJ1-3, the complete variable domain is KAGVTQTPRYLIKTRGQQVTLSCSPISGHRSVSWYQQTPGQGLQFLFEYFSETQRNKGNFPGRFSGRQFSNSRSEMNVSTLELGDSALYLCASSQGSSGNTIYFGEGSWLTVV.

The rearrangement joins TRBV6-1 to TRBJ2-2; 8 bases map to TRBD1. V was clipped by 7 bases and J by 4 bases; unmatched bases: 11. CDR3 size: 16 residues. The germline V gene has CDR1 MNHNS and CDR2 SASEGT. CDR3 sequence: CASIRNRQGITGELFF. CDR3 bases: TGTGCCAGCATAAGGAATAGACAGGGGATCACCGGGGAGCTGTTTTTT.

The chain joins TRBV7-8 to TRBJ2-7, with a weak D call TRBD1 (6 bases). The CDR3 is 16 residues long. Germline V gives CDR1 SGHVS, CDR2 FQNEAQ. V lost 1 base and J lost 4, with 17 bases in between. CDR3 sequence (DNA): TGTGCCAGCAGCTTAGAAACAGGGTATTCTCTTTACGAGCAGTACTTC. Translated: CASSLETGYSLYEQYF.

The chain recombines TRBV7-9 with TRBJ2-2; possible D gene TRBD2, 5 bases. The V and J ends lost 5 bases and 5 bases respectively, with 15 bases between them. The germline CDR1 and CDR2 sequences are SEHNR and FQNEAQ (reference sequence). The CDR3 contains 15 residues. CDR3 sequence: CASSTWTSFTGELFF. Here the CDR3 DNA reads TGTGCCAGCAGCACCTGGACTTCCTTTACCGGGGAGCTGTTTTTT.

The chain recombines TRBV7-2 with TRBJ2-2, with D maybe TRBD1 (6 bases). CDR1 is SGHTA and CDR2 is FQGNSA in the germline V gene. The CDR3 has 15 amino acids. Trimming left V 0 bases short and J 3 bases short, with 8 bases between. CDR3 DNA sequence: TGTGCCAGCAGCTTAGCTACAGGGTACACCGGGGAGCTGTTTTTT. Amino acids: CASSLATGYTGELFF. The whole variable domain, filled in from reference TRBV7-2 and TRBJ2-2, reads GAGVSQSPSNKVTEKGKDVELRCDPISGHTALYWYRQSLGQGLEFLIYFQGNSAPDKSGLPSDRFSAERTGGSVSTLTIQRTQQEDSAVYLCASSLATGYTGELFFGEGSRLTVL.

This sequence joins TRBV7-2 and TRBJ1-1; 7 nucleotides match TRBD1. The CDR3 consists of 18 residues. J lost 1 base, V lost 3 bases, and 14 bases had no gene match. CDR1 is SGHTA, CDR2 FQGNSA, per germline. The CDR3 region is CASSFLPGTAYENTEAFF. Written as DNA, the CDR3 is TGTGCCAGCAGCTTCCTACCCGGGACAGCCTACGAGAACACTGAAGCTTTCTTT.

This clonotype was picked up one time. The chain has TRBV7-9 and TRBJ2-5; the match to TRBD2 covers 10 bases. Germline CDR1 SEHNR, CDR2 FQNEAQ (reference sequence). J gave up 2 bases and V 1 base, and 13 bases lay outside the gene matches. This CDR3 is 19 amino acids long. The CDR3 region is CASSLGGLAGVGRQETQYF. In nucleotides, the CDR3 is TGTGCCAGCAGCTTAGGCGGGCTAGCGGGAGTGGGGCGTCAAGAGACCCAGTACTTC.

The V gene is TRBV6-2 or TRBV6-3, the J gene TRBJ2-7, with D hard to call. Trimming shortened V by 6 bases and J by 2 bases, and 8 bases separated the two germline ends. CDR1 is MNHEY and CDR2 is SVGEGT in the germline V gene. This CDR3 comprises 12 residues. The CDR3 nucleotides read TGTGCCAGCAGCCTGTCGGCCTACGAGCAGTACTTC. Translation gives CASSLSAYEQYF.

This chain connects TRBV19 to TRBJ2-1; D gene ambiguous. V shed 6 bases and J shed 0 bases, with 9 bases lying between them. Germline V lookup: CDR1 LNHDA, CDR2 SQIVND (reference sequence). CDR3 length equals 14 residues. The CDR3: CASSAGRSYNEQFF. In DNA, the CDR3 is TGTGCCAGTAGCGCCGGCCGCTCCTACAATGAGCAGTTCTTC.

The CDR3, as DNA: TGTGCCACGGGTTTGGGGGGAGGCTATCCCGGGGAGCTGTTTTTT. This encodes CATGLGGGYPGELFF. The chain links TRBV28 to TRBJ2-2; D perhaps matches TRBD2 (6 bases). This CDR3 has 15 residues. CDR1 and CDR2 (germline): MDHEN, SYDVKM. Trimming removed 10 bases from V and 6 bases from J, with 21 bases in between.

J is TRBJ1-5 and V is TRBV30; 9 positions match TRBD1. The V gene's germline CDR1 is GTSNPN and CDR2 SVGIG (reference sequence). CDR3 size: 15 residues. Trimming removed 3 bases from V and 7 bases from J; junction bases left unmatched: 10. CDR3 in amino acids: CAWSARGTGRQPQHF. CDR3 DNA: TGTGCCTGGAGCGCCCGCGGGACAGGGAGACAGCCCCAGCATTTT.

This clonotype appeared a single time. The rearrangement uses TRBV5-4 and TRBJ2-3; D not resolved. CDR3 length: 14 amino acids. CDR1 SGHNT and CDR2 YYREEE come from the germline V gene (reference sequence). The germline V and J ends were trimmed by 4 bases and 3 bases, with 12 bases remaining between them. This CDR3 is CASSLPVATDTQYF. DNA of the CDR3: TGTGCCAGCAGCCTCCCGGTGGCGACAGATACGCAGTATTTT.